This entry lists 8 T cell receptor beta chains sequenced from one sample in a study of blood T cell repertoires in COVID-19. Measured with immunoSEQ multiplex PCR; TCRdb has only the in-frame clones, and not every one. Here the sample spans 150,000 to 200,000 clones, approximately 86% being singletons. The sequenced sample consisted of peripheral blood. These receptors were collected from an elderly woman with COVID-19, enrolled during active disease.

This chain joins TRBV7-9 and TRBJ1-2, with TRBD1 identical over 8 bases. Looked up from germline, CDR1 is SEHNR and CDR2 is FQNEAQ (reference sequence). This CDR3 spans 16 amino acids. Losses at the gene ends were 7 bases for V and 2 bases for J; bases not matched to a gene: 12. CDR3 sequence reads: CASTSAWTGRNYGYTF. CDR3 DNA: TGTGCCAGCACTTCCGCGTGGACAGGGAGGAACTATGGCTACACCTTC.

The V gene is TRBV19, the J gene TRBJ1-1, with D hard to call. Per germline, CDR1 LNHDA and CDR2 SQIVND (reference sequence). This CDR3 has 16 residues. V lost 8 bases to trimming and J lost 0 bases, with 19 bases between them. The CDR3 nucleotides read TGTGCCAGTCTTCTGACGGCAGGCCGAATGAACACTGAAGCTTTCTTT. Translated, it gives CASLLTAGRMNTEAFF.

V gene TRBV18 combines with J gene TRBJ1-2; 8 nucleotides align to TRBD1. The CDR3 length is 14 residues. V lost 3 bases and J lost 5; bases outside the gene matches: 5. Germline V gene sequence: CDR1 KGHSH, CDR2 LQKENI. CDR3 in amino acids: CASSPGQEGYGYTF. CDR3 coding DNA: TGTGCCAGCTCACCGGGACAGGAAGGTTATGGCTACACCTTC. Full variable domain (outside the CDR3, taken from reference TRBV18 and TRBJ1-2): NAGVMQNPRHLVRRRGQEARLRCSPMKGHSHVYWYRQLPEEGLKFMVYLQKENIIDESGMPKERFSAEFPKEGPSILRIQQVVRGDSAAYFCASSPGQEGYGYTFGSGTRLTVV.

This clone was seen a few times. In nucleotides, the CDR3 is TGTGCCAGCAGCCAAGATCTAACAGACTATGGCTACACCTTC. Protein product: CASSQDLTDYGYTF. This chain uses TRBV4-2 with TRBJ1-2; D remains unclear. Trimming took 0 bases from V and 3 from J, leaving 8 bases between them. Germline CDR1 LGHNA, CDR2 YNFKEQ. CDR3 size: 14 residues.

The chain couples TRBV6-4 to TRBJ1-1; 7 nucleotides match TRBD1. The CDR3 is made up of 13 amino acids. Germline V gene lookup returns CDR1 MRHNA and CDR2 SNTAGT. J lost 5 bases, V lost 6 bases, and 6 bases had no gene match. In DNA, the CDR3 is TGTGCCAGCAGCACCGACAGGGCTACTGAAGCTTTCTTT. Amino acids: CASSTDRATEAFF.

The V gene is TRBV7-9, the J gene TRBJ2-7; 11 bases agree with TRBD2. There are 15 residues in the CDR3. Germline V gene lookup returns CDR1 SEHNR and CDR2 FQNEAQ (reference sequence). V trimming: 3 bases; J trimming: 1 base; junction bases outside the gene matches: 2. CDR3 nucleotides: TGTGCCAGCAGCTTTCGACTAGCGGGATCCTACGAGCAGTACTTC. Its protein product is CASSFRLAGSYEQYF.

The chain links TRBV6-5 to TRBJ1-5; maybe TRBD1 (5 bases). The V gene lost 3 bases and the J gene lost 1 base, with 10 bases spanning the gap. The germline V gene encodes CDR1 MNHEY and CDR2 SVGAGI. The length of the CDR3 is 15 residues. The CDR3 loop is CASSYFAGSNQPQHF. The CDR3 DNA reads as TGTGCCAGCAGTTATTTCGCAGGGAGCAATCAGCCCCAGCATTTT.

This clone was found once. The chain is built from TRBV9 and TRBJ2-3, with 8 bases fitting TRBD1. The CDR3 totals 17 residues. Looked up from germline, CDR1 is SGDLS and CDR2 is YYNGEE. The ends lost 0 bases at V and 4 bases at J; junction bases unmatched: 10. CDR3 coding DNA: TGTGCCAGCAGCGTAGCTCCCGCAGGGGGCGCCTCAGATACGCAGTATTTT. It codes for CASSVAPAGGASDTQYF.